One and the same sample provided the 16 T cell receptor beta chains below, sequenced in a study of blood T cells in healthy people across ages. It was with a sample-barcoded 5' primer and a J-beta primer mix that a second PCR of roughly 7 to 12 cycles was run. TCRdb ran MiXCR on the 5' RACE reads and lists one entry per CDR3 protein. The sample lists roughly 1.5 million distinct CDR3 sequences, approximately 43% occurring once. The sample was blood. The receptor set was obtained from a woman younger than 35 in good health.

The CDR3 DNA reads as TGTGCCAGCAGCTACGGGGTCCCGGGACAGGGAATTTACGAGCAGTACTTC. Encoded protein: CASSYGVPGQGIYEQYF. The chain is built from TRBV6-6 and TRBJ2-7; 9 bases match TRBD1. The germline gives CDR1 MNHNY, CDR2 SVGAGI (reference sequence). J gave up 4 bases and V 6 bases, and 16 bases lay outside the gene matches. The CDR3 length is 17 residues.

This clonotype was detected a few times. The rearrangement joins TRBV6-2 or TRBV6-3 to TRBJ2-1, with D possibly being TRBD2 (5 bases). Trimming pared 6 bases from V and 5 bases from J, leaving 17 bases between. Looked up from germline, CDR1 is MNHEY and CDR2 is SVGEGT. The CDR3 is 15 amino acids. The CDR3 sequence: CASRVGATGNNEQFF. The CDR3 bases are TGTGCCAGCAGGGTGGGAGCAACCGGAAACAATGAGCAGTTCTTC.

The chain employs TRBV15 and TRBJ1-2; 7 nucleotides align to TRBD1. Trimming at V came to 3 bases and at J to 0 bases, leaving 1 base not matched to a gene. Germline V gene data show CDR1 as LNHNV and CDR2 as YYDKDF (reference sequence). This CDR3 spans 14 amino acids. As DNA, the CDR3 is TGTGCCACCAGCAGCGACAGGGCTAACTATGGCTACACCTTC. It yields the protein CATSSDRANYGYTF.

This clonotype has a handful of counts. The chain employs TRBV10-3 and TRBJ1-6; 9 bases map to TRBD1. V gave up 7 bases and J gave up 10 bases; unmatched junction bases: 5. The germline CDR1 and CDR2 sequences are ENHRY and SYGVKD. The CDR3 totals 13 residues. CDR3 protein: CAIKGTGTSPLHF. CDR3 in DNA: TGTGCCATCAAGGGGACAGGGACGTCACCCCTCCACTTT.

In its sample, this clonotype was seen a few times. The rearrangement joins TRBV2 to TRBJ1-5; TRBD1 is a possible D gene (5 bases). V lost 7 bases, J lost 0 bases, and 13 bases lay in between. The CDR3 has 15 amino acids. Per germline, CDR1 SNHLY and CDR2 FYNNEI. The CDR3 sequence: CASKAGYDSNQPQHF. In nucleotides, the CDR3 is TGTGCCAGCAAGGCAGGGTATGATAGCAATCAGCCCCAGCATTTT.

This clonotype was seen at least ten times. J is TRBJ2-1 and V is TRBV20-1, with 9 bases lining up with TRBD2. The CDR3 is 14 amino acids. The junction had 8 bases not matched to a gene; V was cut back by 3 bases and J by 8 bases. From germline, CDR1 is DFQATT and CDR2 SNEGSKA (reference sequence). CDR3 nucleotide sequence: TGCAGTGCTAGGTTAGCGGGAGTAAGGGATGAGCAGTTCTTC. This sequence encodes CSARLAGVRDEQFF.

The V call is TRBV7-2, the J call TRBJ2-2; 7 bases are a match to TRBD2. CDR3 size: 15 residues. Germline CDR1 and CDR2: SGHTA and FQGNSA. After removal of 1 base from V and 8 bases from J, the junction contained 7 bases not matched to a gene. DNA of the CDR3: TGTGCCAGCAGCTTAGTTCCCGCGGGAGCTGGGGAGCTGTTTTTT. Protein product: CASSLVPAGAGELFF.

V and J are TRBV11-2 and TRBJ2-2; 8 nucleotides match TRBD2. Trimming took 4 bases from V and 8 from J; bases not matched to a gene: 3. Looked up from germline, CDR1 is SGHAT and CDR2 is FQNNGV. The CDR3 runs 13 residues. For the CDR3, the DNA is TGTGCCAGCAGCTCAGGACTAGCTGGGGAGCTGTTTTTT. Its protein is CASSSGLAGELFF.

This clonotype was found a few times. The chain carries TRBV9 and TRBJ2-1; 10 bases match TRBD1. This CDR3 contains 16 residues. Germline V gene sequence: CDR1 SGDLS, CDR2 YYNGEE. J lost 4 bases, V lost 5 bases, and 9 bases had no gene match. The chain's CDR3 is CASSDTGTGVYNEQFF. The CDR3 DNA follows: TGTGCCAGCAGTGACACCGGGACAGGGGTGTACAATGAGCAGTTCTTC. The whole variable domain, remainder taken from reference TRBV9 and TRBJ2-1, is DSGVTQTPKHLITATGQRVTLRCSPRSGDLSVYWYQQSLDQGLQFLIQYYNGEERAKGNILERFSAQQFPDLHSELNLSSLELGDSALYFCASSDTGTGVYNEQFFGPGTRLTVL.

In this sample, this clonotype turned up a few times. The V gene is TRBV29-1, the J gene TRBJ1-4; D is unclear. V dropped 7 bases and J dropped 0 bases, with 6 bases sitting between them. This CDR3 comprises 12 residues. Germline loops: CDR1 SQVTM, CDR2 ANQGSEA. In DNA, the CDR3 is TGCAGCGCCTCGCCAACTAATGAAAAACTGTTTTTT. This encodes CSASPTNEKLFF.

The gene calls are TRBV12-3 or TRBV12-4 and TRBJ2-7, with D perhaps assigned TRBD1 or TRBD2 (5 bases each). Deletions cut 3 bases from V and 3 bases from J, with 12 bases between. This CDR3 contains 14 residues. CDR3 nucleotides: TGTGCCAGCAGTTTTTTGGGGACCAACTACGAGCAGTACTTC. Its translation: CASSFLGTNYEQYF.

This clonotype was observed a few times. The V and J genes are TRBV6-6 and TRBJ2-5; no firm D call. The CDR3 totals 13 residues. Trimming took off 2 bases at V and 5 bases at J, with 9 bases between the two ends. CDR1 is MNHNY and CDR2 is SVGAGI in the germline V gene (reference sequence). CDR3 loop: CASSYGPVETQYF. As DNA, the CDR3 is TGTGCCAGCAGTTACGGCCCCGTGGAGACCCAGTACTTC.

This chain uses TRBV28 with TRBJ1-3; unclear D gene. V lost 3 bases, J lost 0 bases, and 12 bases lay in between. There are 16 residues in the CDR3. Germline V gives CDR1 MDHEN, CDR2 SYDVKM. CDR3 DNA: TGTGCCAGCAGTTTGGTCCCGGGCGACTCTGGAAACACCATATATTTT. It encodes CASSLVPGDSGNTIYF.

Only a few counts were recorded for this clonotype. The rearrangement uses TRBV20-1 and TRBJ2-5; 7 bases fit TRBD1. The trim removed 3 bases at V and 5 bases at J, leaving 12 bases unmatched. The germline gives CDR1 DFQATT, CDR2 SNEGSKA (reference sequence). The CDR3 loop spans 15 amino acids. The CDR3 DNA sequence: TGCAGTGCTAGGCGGACAGGCGATGTGCGGGAGACCCAGTACTTC. Amino acid sequence: CSARRTGDVRETQYF.

The chain carries TRBV27 and TRBJ2-7; 10 positions agree with TRBD1. Germline CDR1 is MNHEY and CDR2 is SMNVEV (reference sequence). J lost 7 bases, V lost 4 bases, and 7 bases had no gene match. This CDR3 has 14 amino acids. The CDR3: CASSSDRGLNEQYF. CDR3 nucleotides: TGTGCCAGCAGTTCAGACAGGGGGCTAAATGAGCAGTACTTC.

The chain joins TRBV12-3 or TRBV12-4 to TRBJ2-7; the D is unclear. The V end lost 8 bases, the J end lost 6 bases, and 11 bases lay between the germline ends. CDR3 length equals 11 residues. CDR3 DNA: TGTGCCAGCGCCCTCAGACGCGAGCAGTACTTC. It encodes CASALRREQYF.